This is a list of T cell receptor beta chains from one sample in a study of low-dose radiotherapy and immunotherapy resistance in tumors. In TCRdb, the reads were re-called with MiXCR into one record per CDR3 protein. The data hold about 82,000 distinct CDR3 sequences, with around 18% observed a single time. The sequences come from PBMCs, collected before treatment. These receptors came from a male donor with prostate cancer. The CDR3 runs from the conserved cysteine through the conserved F or W. D genes are given only for firm matches. Some rows have no size entry. The others give once, few or many, or a class for an expanded clone.

V gene,D gene,clone size,J gene,CDR3 length,CDR3 protein,CDR3 DNA
TRBV5-1,.,many,TRBJ2-5,11,CASSSKETQYF,TGCGCCAGCAGCTCAAAGGAGACCCAGTACTTC
TRBV15,TRBD2,many,TRBJ2-1,16,CATSRRSGKSYNEQFF,TGTGCCACCAGCAGACGAAGCGGGAAGTCCTACAATGAGCAGTTCTTC
TRBV6-5,.,once,TRBJ1-5,13,CASSPNLNQPQHF,TGTGCCAGCAGTCCGAACCTCAATCAGCCCCAGCATTTT
TRBV3-1,.,many,TRBJ1-6,14,CASVSGTRNSPLHF,TGTGCCAGCGTCTCCGGGACAAGGAATTCACCCCTCCACTTT
TRBV6-2/TRBV6-3,TRBD2,many,TRBJ2-1,15,CASSYPERGVSEQFF,TGTGCCAGCAGTTACCCCGAGCGGGGGGTAAGTGAGCAGTTCTTC
TRBV7-8,.,many,TRBJ1-5,13,CASSLGVDQPQHF,TGTGCCAGCAGCTTGGGAGTCGATCAGCCCCAGCATTTT
TRBV5-1,TRBD2,many,TRBJ2-5,13,CASSPGGRETQYF,TGCGCCAGCAGCCCGGGGGGGCGGGAGACCCAGTACTTC
TRBV28,.,many,TRBJ2-5,16,CASSLVAGTMGETQYF,TGTGCCAGCAGTTTAGTTGCGGGAACGATGGGAGAGACCCAGTACTTC
TRBV6-5,.,many,TRBJ1-2,12,CASGQGLGGYTF,TGTGCCAGCGGCCAGGGACTCGGTGGCTACACCTTC
TRBV11-2,.,many,TRBJ1-1,14,CASSRRDGNTEAFF,TGTGCCAGCAGCCGACGGGACGGGAACACTGAAGCTTTCTTT
TRBV19,.,many,TRBJ1-4,14,CASTHKGSNEKLFF,TGTGCCAGTACTCACAAGGGTAGCAATGAAAAACTGTTTTTT
TRBV11-2,TRBD2,.,TRBJ2-5,22,CASSSWRAGVGELTSGPETQYF,TGTGCCAGCAGCTCCTGGCGCGCTGGTGTGGGGGAACTAACTAGCGGGCCAGAGACCCAGTACTTC
TRBV20-1,.,many,TRBJ1-5,13,CSASNRSNQPQHF,TGCAGTGCTAGTAACAGGAGCAATCAGCCCCAGCATTTT
TRBV5-1,.,.,TRBJ2-1,14,CASSPGPESNEQFF,TGCGCCAGCAGCCCGGGACCCGAGAGCAATGAGCAGTTCTTC
TRBV7-7,.,many,TRBJ2-1,14,CASSQGAGQPEQFF,TGTGCTAGCAGTCAAGGGGCCGGCCAACCTGAGCAGTTCTTC
TRBV6-6,TRBD2,many,TRBJ2-3,20,CASSYLRGTSGGPSTDTQYF,TGTGCCAGCAGTTACTTACGCGGGACTAGCGGGGGGCCTAGCACAGATACGCAGTATTTT
TRBV2,.,many,TRBJ2-1,13,CASSEAKGGEQFF,TGTGCCAGCAGTGAAGCGAAGGGGGGTGAGCAGTTCTTC
TRBV28,.,many,TRBJ1-1,9,CASTSEAFF,TGTGCCAGCACCTCCGAAGCTTTCTTT
TRBV11-2,TRBD2,many,TRBJ2-3,16,CASSHTWTGGADTQYF,TGTGCCAGCAGCCACACGTGGACGGGAGGGGCAGATACGCAGTATTTT
TRBV6-5,TRBD2,many,TRBJ2-7,15,CASSFNTGLGYEQYF,TGTGCCAGCAGTTTTAATACGGGACTAGGATACGAGCAGTACTTC
TRBV11-1,.,many,TRBJ2-5,17,CASSPTGGARGQETQYF,TGTGCCAGCAGCCCGACCGGAGGAGCGAGGGGCCAAGAGACCCAGTACTTC
TRBV19,.,many,TRBJ1-1,13,CASSRPATFEAFF,TGTGCCAGTAGTCGTCCTGCAACATTTGAAGCTTTCTTT
TRBV3-1,TRBD1,.,TRBJ2-7,14,CASGRQGYSYEQYF,TGTGCCAGCGGACGACAGGGGTACTCCTACGAGCAGTACTTC
TRBV5-1,.,many,TRBJ2-7,14,CASSSSQGPGEQYF,TGCGCCAGCAGCTCTTCTCAGGGGCCTGGCGAGCAGTACTTC
TRBV7-2,TRBD2,many,TRBJ2-1,18,CASSQPGLAGTSYNEQFF,TGTGCCAGCAGCCAGCCGGGACTAGCGGGAACCTCCTACAATGAGCAGTTCTTC
TRBV6-6,TRBD2,many,TRBJ2-3,14,CASRERGGQDTQYF,TGTGCCAGCAGAGAGCGGGGGGGACAAGATACGCAGTATTTT
TRBV20-1,.,.,TRBJ1-5,14,CSAPDSALNQPQHF,TGCAGTGCTCCGGACAGCGCACTTAATCAGCCCCAGCATTTT
TRBV6-1,.,many,TRBJ2-5,13,CASRTTRRETQYF,TGTGCCAGCAGAACTACCCGGCGAGAGACCCAGTACTTC
TRBV7-2,TRBD1,many,TRBJ2-2,16,CASSLVTRGRGGELFF,TGTGCCAGCAGCTTAGTCACTAGGGGGCGAGGCGGGGAGCTGTTTTTT
TRBV20-1,TRBD2,.,TRBJ2-1,16,CSARMGGSGDYNEQFF,TGCAGTGCTAGAATGGGAGGTAGCGGGGACTACAATGAGCAGTTCTTC
TRBV12-3/TRBV12-4,.,many,TRBJ2-3,16,CASSPARAYSTDTQYF,TGTGCCAGCAGTCCTGCGAGGGCATATAGCACAGATACGCAGTATTTT
TRBV5-1,.,many,TRBJ1-2,14,CASSLRTNVGGYTF,TGCGCCAGCAGCTTGAGGACCAACGTGGGCGGCTACACCTTC
TRBV9,TRBD1,few,TRBJ2-3,15,CASSATGMGTDTQYF,TGTGCCAGCAGCGCGACAGGGATGGGAACAGATACGCAGTATTTT
TRBV11-2,.,.,TRBJ2-5,17,CASSYLASGPGGETQYF,TGTGCCAGCAGCTACCTTGCCAGCGGGCCCGGAGGGGAGACCCAGTACTTC
TRBV28,.,few,TRBJ1-6,14,CASSLGGRGSPLHF,TGTGCCAGCAGTTTGGGGGGTCGTGGTTCACCCCTCCACTTT
TRBV5-1,.,many,TRBJ2-2,13,CASSLVSDGELFF,TGCGCCAGCAGCTTGGTGTCAGACGGGGAGCTGTTTTTT
TRBV6-8,.,many,TRBJ2-5,11,CASSGPETQYF,TGTGCCAGCAGTGGTCCGGAGACCCAGTACTTC
TRBV29-1,TRBD2,many,TRBJ2-1,15,CSVEGTSGRYNEQFF,TGCAGCGTTGAAGGGACTAGCGGGAGATACAATGAGCAGTTCTTC
TRBV11-3,.,many,TRBJ2-7,14,CASSLLLGLYEQYF,TGTGCCAGCAGCTTACTTCTCGGGCTATACGAGCAGTACTTC
TRBV6-5,.,many,TRBJ2-7,14,CASSIPGHPFEQYF,TGTGCCAGCAGTATCCCGGGACACCCCTTTGAGCAGTACTTC
TRBV11-1,TRBD1,many,TRBJ1-1,16,CASSLDDRVTDTEAFF,TGTGCCAGCAGCTTAGACGACAGGGTGACGGACACTGAAGCTTTCTTT
TRBV27,.,many,TRBJ1-1,12,CATETGSTEAFF,TGTGCCACCGAGACAGGATCCACTGAAGCTTTCTTT
TRBV29-1,.,many,TRBJ2-7,12,CSVGPQVYEQYF,TGCAGCGTGGGACCCCAGGTCTACGAGCAGTACTTC
TRBV5-1,TRBD2,many,TRBJ2-3,15,CASSFGTGGQDTQYF,TGCGCCAGCAGCTTTGGGACGGGAGGGCAAGATACGCAGTATTTT
TRBV9,TRBD2,many,TRBJ2-1,16,CASSELAGSLDSEQFF,TGTGCCAGCAGCGAGCTAGCGGGGAGTCTTGATAGTGAGCAGTTCTTC
TRBV7-9,.,many,TRBJ1-5,14,CASSLGARNQPQHF,TGTGCCAGCAGCTTAGGGGCGAGGAATCAGCCCCAGCATTTT
TRBV7-2,TRBD2,.,TRBJ2-1,15,CASVLAGGPQNEQFF,TGTGCCAGCGTACTAGCGGGAGGGCCACAGAATGAGCAGTTCTTC
TRBV24-1,.,many,TRBJ1-2,14,CATSSRGRNYGYTF,TGTGCCACCAGTAGTCGGGGGCGGAACTATGGCTACACCTTC
TRBV18,.,many,TRBJ1-1,13,CASSETKNTEAFF,TGTGCCAGCTCAGAGACGAAGAACACTGAAGCTTTCTTT
TRBV30,.,many,TRBJ1-6,15,CAWTEEQGNLSPLHF,TGTGCCTGGACAGAGGAACAAGGAAATCTGTCACCCCTCCACTTT
TRBV29-1,.,many,TRBJ1-2,13,CSVRAGGSGGYTF,TGCAGCGTTCGCGCGGGAGGATCGGGGGGCTACACCTTC
TRBV5-1,TRBD1,.,TRBJ2-1,15,CASSLTGGAYNEQFF,TGCGCCAGCAGCTTGACAGGGGGCGCCTACAATGAGCAGTTCTTC
TRBV28,.,many,TRBJ1-2,15,CASSRYDRPYDGYTF,TGTGCCAGCAGCAGATACGACAGGCCGTACGATGGCTACACCTTC